These 23 T cell receptor beta chains were sequenced from one sample in a study of PD-1 blockade in mismatch repair-deficient tumors. Only in-frame clones appear in the TCRdb table, and some are missing; sequencing was by immunoSEQ multiplex PCR. Of under 85,000 clones listed, approximately 78% were seen once; the top ten hold roughly 6%. This specimen consisted of peripheral blood, obtained 2 weeks after starting pembrolizumab. The receptors shown here come from an adult with mismatch repair-deficient cancer.

In its sample, this clone is medium-sized. The chain couples TRBV11-2 to TRBJ1-1; 8 bases fit TRBD1. V lost 7 bases to trimming and J lost 11 bases; unmatched junction nucleotides: 12. This CDR3 contains 13 residues. Per the germline V gene, CDR1 is SGHAT and CDR2 is FQNNGV. The CDR3 DNA is TGTGCCAGCACTATTCGACAGGGGTCGGAGGCTTTCTTT. This encodes CASTIRQGSEAFF.

This chain joins TRBV7-9 and TRBJ2-7; D not certain. V was clipped by 3 bases and J by 0 bases, with 9 bases between them. There are 14 residues in the CDR3. Germline V gene lookup returns CDR1 SEHNR and CDR2 FQNEAQ (reference sequence). The CDR3 bases are TGTGCCAGCAGCTTCGACGAGAGCTCCTACGAGCAGTACTTC. Protein: CASSFDESSYEQYF.

The chain joins TRBV11-2 to TRBJ2-7; possibly TRBD1 for D (5 bases). V was pared by 2 bases and J by 3 bases, with 11 bases between. Germline V gives CDR1 SGHAT, CDR2 FQNNGV. The CDR3 length is 14 residues. The CDR3 reads CASSLTREFYEQYF. The CDR3 region has the DNA TGTGCCAGCAGCTTAACCAGGGAATTCTACGAGCAGTACTTC.

The V gene is TRBV9, the J gene TRBJ2-1; no definite D call. The CDR3 is 15 amino acids. Per germline, CDR1 SGDLS and CDR2 YYNGEE. The germline V and J ends were trimmed by 0 bases and 9 bases, with 16 bases remaining between them. CDR3 protein: CASSVALTSAGEQFF. The CDR3 DNA follows: TGTGCCAGCAGCGTAGCTTTAACCTCTGCAGGTGAGCAGTTCTTC.

The chain is built from TRBV5-1 and TRBJ2-5; possible D gene TRBD2, 6 bases. Trimming removed 1 base at V and 11 bases at J, with 18 bases between. The CDR3 totals 14 residues. CDR1 and CDR2 from the germline V gene are SGHRS and YFSETQ. Here the CDR3 DNA reads TGCGCCAGCAGCTTGAGTCAGGGTCTTCGGGAGCAGTACTTC. Protein: CASSLSQGLREQYF.

The V gene is TRBV6-5, the J gene TRBJ2-1; 9 positions agree with TRBD2. Per germline, CDR1 MNHEY and CDR2 SVGAGI. The CDR3 extends over 15 amino acids. V lost 6 bases and J lost 7; bases outside the gene matches: 10. The CDR3 loop reads CASSPVSSGSNEQFF. CDR3 nucleotides: TGTGCCAGCAGCCCCGTGAGTAGCGGGAGTAATGAGCAGTTCTTC.

The V and J genes are TRBV7-3 and TRBJ2-5, with 10 bases matching TRBD2. This CDR3 spans 14 amino acids. CDR1 and CDR2 from the germline V gene are SGHTA and FQGTGA. V lost 5 bases and J lost 4; bases outside the gene matches: 4. The CDR3 DNA follows: TGTGCCAGCAGCGGCAGCGGGAGGGCAGAGACCCAGTACTTC. It yields the protein CASSGSGRAETQYF. Filled out from reference TRBV7-3 and TRBJ2-5, the complete variable domain reads GAGVSQTPSNKVTEKGKYVELRCDPISGHTALYWYRQSLGQGPEFLIYFQGTGAADDSGLPNDRFFAVRPEGSVSTLKIQRTERGDSAVYLCASSGSGRAETQYFGPGTRLLVL.

The genes are TRBV27 and TRBJ2-3; D is possibly TRBD1 (6 bases). Germline V gene sequence: CDR1 MNHEY, CDR2 SMNVEV (reference sequence). The ends were cut back, 2 bases at V and 4 bases at J, with 10 bases in the middle. The CDR3 covers 14 residues. The CDR3 nucleotides are TGTGCCAGCAGTTTAAATCAGGGGCCAGATACGCAGTATTTT. It specifies CASSLNQGPDTQYF.

The chain is built from TRBV28 and TRBJ2-7, with 7 nucleotides matching TRBD1. The trim removed 5 bases at V and 1 base at J, leaving 5 bases unmatched. In germline, CDR1 is MDHEN, CDR2 SYDVKM. The CDR3 sequence is 14 residues long. The CDR3, as DNA: TGTGCCAGCAGTCCCGGGACAGTATCCTACGAGCAGTACTTC. Its translation is CASSPGTVSYEQYF.

This clone was detected a few times. The chain uses TRBV18 and TRBJ1-1; the match to TRBD1 covers 8 bases. The CDR3 runs 16 residues. The V segment lost 3 bases and the J segment 5 bases; nucleotides outside the gene matches: 11. The V gene's germline CDR1 is KGHSH and CDR2 LQKENI. CDR3 region: CASSPMLGQEGTEAFF. CDR3 bases: TGTGCCAGCTCACCTATGTTGGGACAGGAGGGGACTGAAGCTTTCTTT.

J is TRBJ2-5 and V is TRBV7-9; D is unresolved. The germline CDR1 and CDR2 sequences are SEHNR and FQNEAQ (reference sequence). V lost 2 bases and J lost 5, with 15 bases in between. The CDR3 runs 15 residues. CDR3 nucleotides: TGTGCCAGCAGCTTATTGGCGGCTCTGGGGGAGACCCAGTACTTC. This sequence encodes CASSLLAALGETQYF.

The chain employs TRBV11-3 and TRBJ2-1, with 7 bases aligning to TRBD2. CDR1 is SGHNT and CDR2 is YENEEA in the germline V gene. The trim removed 8 bases at V and 0 bases at J, leaving 4 bases unmatched. CDR3 length: 14 residues. The CDR3 is CASGGVSSYNEQFF. The CDR3 DNA is TGTGCCAGCGGGGGGGTAAGCTCCTACAATGAGCAGTTCTTC.

This clone has only one observation. The chain couples TRBV19 to TRBJ1-1; no firm D call. Germline lookup yields CDR1 LNHDA and CDR2 SQIVND (reference sequence). V was shortened by 7 bases and J by 0 bases, with 9 bases between the two germline ends. The CDR3 covers 13 residues. CDR3 region: CASKRPMNTEAFF. The CDR3 bases are TGTGCCAGTAAGCGACCAATGAACACTGAAGCTTTCTTT.

The chain recombines TRBV29-1 with TRBJ2-7, with a weak D call TRBD1 (6 bases). Trimming left V 5 bases short and J 2 bases short, with 13 bases between. Germline V gene lookup returns CDR1 SQVTM and CDR2 ANQGSEA. This CDR3 comprises 13 residues. The CDR3, as DNA: TGCAGCGTTCGAACAGGGACGGCCTACGAGCAGTACTTC. The encoded protein is CSVRTGTAYEQYF.

This chain connects TRBV5-1 to TRBJ2-3; D is perhaps TRBD1 (6 bases). Germline CDR1 is SGHRS and CDR2 is YFSETQ. Trimming took 4 bases from V and 1 from J, leaving 13 bases between them. The CDR3 contains 15 residues. In DNA form, the CDR3 reads TGCGCCAGCAGCCTCAGGGACACGCGCACAGATACGCAGTATTTT. It is translated as CASSLRDTRTDTQYF.

The chain uses TRBV5-6 and TRBJ2-1; TRBD2 matches 7 bases. Germline-derived CDR1 and CDR2 are SGHDT and YYEEEE. With V trimmed by 7 bases and J by 12 bases, 7 bases remained unmatched. The CDR3 runs 11 residues. The CDR3 DNA sequence: TGTGCCAGCTTGCAGCGGGGAACGCAGTTCTTC. Protein: CASLQRGTQFF.

The chain has TRBV9 and TRBJ2-2; TRBD1 or TRBD2 may be the D gene (5 bases each). The CDR3 runs 16 residues. V was pared by 1 base and J by 4 bases, with 14 bases between. CDR1 and CDR2 (germline): SGDLS, YYNGEE. CDR3 region: CASSVSPGTATGELFF. The CDR3 DNA is TGTGCCAGCAGCGTAAGTCCGGGGACGGCCACCGGGGAGCTGTTTTTT.

This sequence joins TRBV2 and TRBJ2-1; 10 bases are shared with TRBD1. V shed 5 bases, J shed 7 bases, and the junction held 5 bases outside the gene matches. The germline V gene encodes CDR1 SNHLY and CDR2 FYNNEI. The CDR3 has 14 residues. CDR3 protein: CASSRDRGDNEQFF. The CDR3 DNA sequence: TGTGCCAGCAGTAGGGACAGGGGTGATAATGAGCAGTTCTTC.

V and J are TRBV19 and TRBJ2-1, with TRBD2 as a possible D gene (5 bases). The germline gives CDR1 LNHDA, CDR2 SQIVND (reference sequence). This CDR3 comprises 14 residues. V lost 3 bases, J lost 2 bases, and 8 bases lay in between. CDR3 bases: TGTGCCAGTAGTATTCGAGGGACCTACAATGAGCAGTTCTTC. This gives the protein CASSIRGTYNEQFF.

The chain is built from TRBV19 and TRBJ1-2; D is unresolved. CDR3 length equals 13 residues. Germline V gene data show CDR1 as LNHDA and CDR2 as SQIVND (reference sequence). The V end lost 1 base, the J end lost 2 bases, and 5 bases lay between the germline ends. In DNA, the CDR3 is TGTGCCAGTAGTATAGGAGGAAACTATGGCTACACCTTC. Encoded protein: CASSIGGNYGYTF.

The chain uses TRBV19 and TRBJ2-5; no clear D gene. The CDR3 has 13 residues. Germline CDR1 and CDR2: LNHDA and SQIVND (reference sequence). V lost 5 bases and J 4 bases, leaving 11 bases between the germline ends. DNA for the CDR3: TGTGCCAGTAGTCCATCTACTTTAGAGACCCAGTACTTC. Amino acids: CASSPSTLETQYF.

The count of this clone is one. The DNA for the CDR3 is TGTGCCAGCAGACTGGACAGGGGGATCGATGCTGAGCAGTTCTTC. Its translation is CASRLDRGIDAEQFF. This chain connects TRBV7-9 to TRBJ2-1; 10 bases fit TRBD1. There are 15 residues in the CDR3. Germline loops: CDR1 SEHNR, CDR2 FQNEAQ (reference sequence). The V segment lost 6 bases and the J segment 9 bases; nucleotides outside the gene matches: 11.

The rearrangement uses TRBV7-2 and TRBJ2-5; 7 nucleotides agree with TRBD2. Per germline, CDR1 SGHTA and CDR2 FQGNSA. V was clipped by 6 bases and J by 5 bases; unmatched bases: 6. The CDR3 is made up of 13 amino acids. Here the CDR3 DNA reads TGTGCCAGCAGTCGGGGGGTTAGGGAGACCCAGTACTTC. Protein sequence: CASSRGVRETQYF. Based on the CDR3 plus reference TRBV7-2 and TRBJ2-5, the full variable domain is GAGVSQSPSNKVTEKGKDVELRCDPISGHTALYWYRQSLGQGLEFLIYFQGNSAPDKSGLPSDRFSAERTGGSVSTLTIQRTQQEDSAVYLCASSRGVRETQYFGPGTRLLVL.